The 23 T cell receptor beta chains listed next were all sequenced from one sample in a study of T cell responses to AZD1222 COVID-19 vaccine. Method: immunoSEQ multiplex PCR; TCRdb's copy keeps in-frame clones and lacks some. Counted here are 150,000 to 200,000 clones, around 92% occurring once; the ten biggest clones make up around 1.5%. Sequenced material: peripheral blood, taken on day 0 of AZD1222 vaccination. The source of these receptors is an adult in good health.

V gene TRBV24-1 combines with J gene TRBJ2-2; D is unclear. Germline V lookup: CDR1 KGHDR, CDR2 SFDVKD. The CDR3 length is 10 residues. V dropped 8 bases and J dropped 5 bases, with 2 bases sitting between them. The DNA for the CDR3 is TGTGCCACCAAAACCGGGGAGCTGTTTTTT. It is translated as CATKTGELFF.

V usage is TRBV11-2 and J usage is TRBJ1-1; 8 bases are a match to TRBD1. The J segment lost 9 bases and the V segment lost 4 bases, leaving 1 base of the junction unmatched. The germline gives CDR1 SGHAT, CDR2 FQNNGV. This CDR3 region has 11 residues. This CDR3 reads CASSWDRQAFF. DNA of the CDR3: TGTGCCAGCAGCTGGGACAGGCAAGCTTTCTTT.

The CDR3 loop reads CASSFRNYEQYF. CDR3 bases: TGTGCCAGCAGTTTTCGAAACTACGAGCAGTACTTC. The chain uses TRBV28 and TRBJ2-7, with D uncertain. Between the trimmed V and J ends, which lost 3 bases and 3 bases, there was a span of 6 bases. CDR3 length equals 12 residues. Germline V gene lookup returns CDR1 MDHEN and CDR2 SYDVKM.

V and J are TRBV27 and TRBJ1-5; tentative D call: TRBD1 (6 bases). Germline V gives CDR1 MNHEY, CDR2 SMNVEV (reference sequence). CDR3 size: 13 residues. Trimming cost V 8 bases and J 3 bases, with 11 bases left between them. CDR3 loop: CASQGQNNQPQHF. CDR3 sequence (DNA): TGTGCCAGCCAAGGACAGAACAATCAGCCCCAGCATTTT.

CDR3 residues: CASSLGGTGELFF. CDR3 DNA sequence: TGTGCCAGCAGCTTAGGGGGCACCGGGGAGCTGTTTTTT. This chain connects TRBV7-2 to TRBJ2-2; D is undetermined. Germline CDR1 SGHTA, CDR2 FQGNSA. This CDR3 is 13 amino acids long. V lost 1 base to trimming and J lost 4 bases, with 4 bases between them.

In its sample, this clone was seen a few times. CDR3 sequence: CASSPRTGLGTNYGYTF. CDR3 bases: TGTGCCAGCAGCCCCAGGACAGGGCTGGGAACTAACTATGGCTACACCTTC. V and J are TRBV3-1 (or the pseudogene TRBV3-2) and TRBJ1-2, with TRBD1 matching over 8 bases. The CDR3 is 17 residues long. From germline, CDR1 is LGHDT and CDR2 YNNKEL (reference sequence). V lost 4 bases and J lost 0; bases outside the gene matches: 10.

The chain is built from TRBV4-2 and TRBJ2-1; D is unclear. Deletions cut 1 base from V and 9 bases from J, with 7 bases between. Germline CDR1 is LGHNA and CDR2 is YNFKEQ. This CDR3 has 12 amino acids. The CDR3 here is CASSQGGIEQFF. CDR3 coding DNA: TGTGCCAGCAGCCAAGGGGGAATTGAGCAGTTCTTC.

In its sample, this clone was seen once. This sequence joins TRBV6-5 and TRBJ2-7; D unclear. CDR1 and CDR2 (germline): MNHEY, SVGAGI. The CDR3 is 13 amino acids. V shed 6 bases and J shed 2 bases, with 11 bases lying between them. CDR3 nucleotides: TGTGCCAGCAGCCCAGGAGTTCCCTACGAGCAGTACTTC. It translates to CASSPGVPYEQYF.

The rearrangement uses TRBV7-8 and TRBJ2-1; D uncertain. The length of the CDR3 is 14 residues. Looked up from germline, CDR1 is SGHVS and CDR2 is FQNEAQ. Trimming took 1 base from V and 7 from J, leaving 11 bases between them. The CDR3 sequence is CASSLGGVQNEQFF. The CDR3 bases are TGTGCCAGCAGCTTAGGTGGCGTCCAAAATGAGCAGTTCTTC.

This chain links TRBV19 with TRBJ2-5; 8 nucleotides match TRBD2. Germline CDR1 reads LNHDA; CDR2 reads SQIVND (reference sequence). CDR3 size: 15 residues. The V segment lost 3 bases and the J segment 3 bases; nucleotides outside the gene matches: 6. CDR3 residues: CASSMAGGPEETQYF. In nucleotides, the CDR3 is TGTGCCAGTAGTATGGCGGGGGGACCGGAAGAGACCCAGTACTTC.

The chain couples TRBV10-3 to TRBJ1-6; a possible D gene is TRBD1 (5 bases). Per germline, CDR1 ENHRY and CDR2 SYGVKD. V lost 4 bases, J lost 7 bases, and 8 bases lay in between. The CDR3 has 13 residues. CDR3 DNA sequence: TGTGCCATCAGTGGGGGCGGGAATTCACCCCTCCACTTT. It translates to CAISGGGNSPLHF.

This chain links TRBV11-2 with TRBJ2-1; D could derive from TRBD1 or TRBD2 (5 bases each). CDR3 length: 15 amino acids. Germline V CDR1 and CDR2: SGHAT, FQNNGV. V was cut by 5 bases and J by 2 bases, with 13 bases left in between. The CDR3 sequence: CASSGPGPAYNEQFF. The CDR3 DNA reads as TGTGCCAGCAGCGGTCCGGGACCCGCCTACAATGAGCAGTTCTTC.

This chain joins TRBV30 and TRBJ1-5, with TRBD1 identical over 8 bases. V gave up 1 base and J gave up 3 bases; unmatched junction bases: 8. Germline V gene lookup returns CDR1 GTSNPN and CDR2 SVGIG (reference sequence). This CDR3 contains 16 residues. The CDR3 protein is CAWSAGTGQLNQPQHF. In nucleotides, the CDR3 is TGTGCCTGGAGTGCCGGGACAGGACAACTCAATCAGCCCCAGCATTTT.

The chain joins TRBV9 to TRBJ2-3; D possibly corresponds to TRBD2 (6 bases). The germline V and J ends were trimmed by 3 bases and 2 bases, with 13 bases remaining between them. The CDR3 runs 15 residues. CDR1 and CDR2 (germline): SGDLS, YYNGEE. This chain's CDR3 is CASSAMDYYTDTQYF. In nucleotides, the CDR3 is TGTGCCAGCAGCGCCATGGACTATTACACAGATACGCAGTATTTT.

The chain recombines TRBV9 with TRBJ2-1; tentatively, D is TRBD1 or TRBD2 (6 bases each). V was trimmed by 0 bases and J by 0 bases, leaving 10 bases between them. This CDR3 region has 16 residues. Germline V gives CDR1 SGDLS, CDR2 YYNGEE. The CDR3 spells CASSVEGGASYNEQFF. DNA for the CDR3: TGTGCCAGCAGCGTAGAGGGGGGAGCCTCCTACAATGAGCAGTTCTTC.

The chain has TRBV23-1 and TRBJ1-4, with D possibly TRBD1 on 6 matching bases. TRBV23-1 is labeled an ORF, and its function is uncertain. This CDR3 has 18 residues. The V end lost 4 bases, the J end lost 0 bases, and 18 bases lay between the germline ends. CDR3 sequence (DNA): TGCGCCAGCAGTCTAGGGCAGGGGTCCTTTGCAACTAATGAAAAACTGTTTTTT. Translated, it gives CASSLGQGSFATNEKLFF.

Notes on this clone: Distinct nucleotide sequences in the sample also encode this CDR3. This chain connects TRBV19 to TRBJ1-1; D uncertain. Trimming cost V 3 bases and J 3 bases, with 8 bases left between them. Germline-derived CDR1 and CDR2 are LNHDA and SQIVND (reference sequence). CDR3 length equals 13 residues. CDR3 residues: CASSIGGDTEAFF. The CDR3 DNA follows: TGTGCCAGTAGTATCGGCGGAGACACTGAAGCTTTCTTT.

The chain combines TRBV6-5 with TRBJ1-5; TRBD1 matches at 11 bases. J lost 5 bases, V lost 5 bases, and 5 bases had no gene match. CDR1 is MNHEY and CDR2 is SVGAGI in the germline V gene. The CDR3 runs to 15 residues. CDR3 sequence: CASSRGQGAYQPQHF. In DNA, the CDR3 is TGTGCCAGCAGTAGAGGACAGGGGGCATATCAGCCCCAGCATTTT.

The chain is built from TRBV6-5 and TRBJ1-5; D is perhaps TRBD1 (5 bases). The V and J ends lost 2 bases and 4 bases respectively, with 9 bases between them. Germline V gene lookup returns CDR1 MNHEY and CDR2 SVGAGI. The CDR3 contains 14 residues. CDR3 loop: CASSYGAVNQPQHF. As DNA, the CDR3 is TGTGCCAGCAGTTACGGGGCAGTAAATCAGCCCCAGCATTTT.

For the CDR3, the DNA is TGCAGTGTGATGGGGGCCAACGTCCTGACTTTC. Encoded protein: CSVMGANVLTF. The chain recombines TRBV20-1 with TRBJ2-6; D call uncertain. Deletions cut 7 bases from V and 4 bases from J, with 5 bases between. Looked up from germline, CDR1 is DFQATT and CDR2 is SNEGSKA (reference sequence). The CDR3 runs 11 residues.

The rearrangement joins TRBV20-1 to TRBJ2-5; D call uncertain. V gave up 4 bases and J gave up 2 bases, with 5 bases separating them. Per the germline V gene, CDR1 is DFQATT and CDR2 is SNEGSKA (reference sequence). The CDR3 consists of 11 residues. The CDR3 loop reads CSANPQETQYF. CDR3 in DNA: TGCAGTGCTAACCCTCAAGAGACCCAGTACTTC.

The chain couples TRBV7-2 to TRBJ1-1; D is ambiguous. Trimming took 3 bases from V and 3 from J, leaving 8 bases between them. Germline values: CDR1 SGHTA, CDR2 FQGNSA. This CDR3 is built from 13 residues. The CDR3 region has the DNA TGTGCCAGCAGCTTCCCCCGGGACACTGAAGCTTTCTTT. This gives the protein CASSFPRDTEAFF.

J is TRBJ2-3 and V is TRBV7-2, with 7 bases aligning to TRBD2. CDR1 SGHTA and CDR2 FQGNSA come from the germline V gene. The V gene end was trimmed by 2 bases and the J gene end by 2 bases; junction bases not matched to a gene: 4. This CDR3 region has 15 residues. The CDR3 loop reads CASSLWLADTDTQYF. CDR3 DNA: TGTGCCAGCAGCTTATGGCTAGCGGACACAGATACGCAGTATTTT.